Listed below are T cell receptor beta chains from one sample, sequenced in a study of T cell responses to AZD1222 COVID-19 vaccine. TCRdb's table, derived via immunoSEQ multiplex PCR, lists solely in-frame clones and lacks some. The sample lists tens of thousands of clones, approximately 85% occurring once. The sequenced sample was peripheral blood, obtained 28 days after the second AZD1222 dose. The receptor set was obtained from an adult who received the AZD1222 COVID-19 vaccine. Both conserved end residues are part of each CDR3. The D gene is left open where the match is weak. Only some rows state a clone size, as once, few, many or a class for expanded clones.

abundance	v_gene	j_gene	d_gene	CDR3aa	CDR3nt
-	TRBV18	TRBJ2-1	TRBD2	CASSPQREDRDEQFF	TGTGCCAGCTCACCCCAGCGGGAGGATAGGGATGAGCAGTTCTTC
few	TRBV7-9	TRBJ2-7	-	CASSLGYEGNEQYF	TGTGCCAGCAGCTTGGGTTATGAGGGGAACGAGCAGTACTTC
once	TRBV5-1	TRBJ2-3	TRBD2	CASSPYSGSMTDTQYF	TGCGCCAGCAGCCCCTATAGCGGGAGTATGACAGATACGCAGTATTTT
few	TRBV4-1	TRBJ2-7	-	CASSQEASEGYEQYF	TGCGCCAGCAGCCAAGAAGCATCGGAGGGGTACGAGCAGTACTTC
-	TRBV5-4	TRBJ1-2	-	CASSIWQGWGANYGYTF	TGTGCCAGCAGCATATGGCAGGGCTGGGGGGCTAACTATGGCTACACCTTC
-	TRBV28	TRBJ1-4	-	CASSLGGIGEKLFF	TGTGCCAGCAGTTTAGGGGGGATTGGGGAAAAACTGTTTTTT
few	TRBV15	TRBJ1-5	-	CATSREGGIGGNQPQHF	TGTGCCACCAGCAGAGAGGGGGGGATCGGGGGCAATCAGCCCCAGCATTTT
-	TRBV28	TRBJ2-7	TRBD2	CASSLDGLAVYEQYF	TGTGCCAGCAGTTTAGATGGGCTAGCGGTCTACGAGCAGTACTTC
-	TRBV5-1	TRBJ1-6	TRBD1	CASSYGQVGSPLHF	TGCGCCAGCAGCTACGGACAGGTCGGCTCACCCCTCCACTTT
-	TRBV13	TRBJ2-1	-	CASSRTNNEQFF	TGTGCCAGCAGCCGGACCAACAATGAGCAGTTCTTC
-	TRBV18	TRBJ2-7	-	CASSPPGWGSYEQYF	TGTGCCAGCTCACCACCGGGGTGGGGCTCCTACGAGCAGTACTTC
-	TRBV29-1	TRBJ2-7	TRBD1	CSVGTGRGYEQYF	TGCAGCGTTGGGACAGGGAGAGGCTACGAGCAGTACTTC
-	TRBV5-6	TRBJ1-4	TRBD1	CASSWYRGLSTNEKLFF	TGTGCCAGCAGCTGGTACAGGGGGCTCTCAACTAATGAAAAACTGTTTTTT
once	TRBV2	TRBJ1-1	TRBD1	CASREGDSPEAFF	TGTGCCAGCAGGGAGGGGGACAGTCCTGAAGCTTTCTTT
-	TRBV6-2/TRBV6-3	TRBJ2-2	-	CASNPGFGGGELFF	TGTGCCAGCAACCCGGGCTTCGGAGGTGGGGAGCTGTTTTTT
-	TRBV28	TRBJ1-3	-	CASSLSTPSGNTIYF	TGTGCCAGCAGTTTATCCACTCCCTCTGGAAACACCATATATTTT
few	TRBV7-8	TRBJ1-1	TRBD1	CASSPRTGQRTEAFF	TGTGCCAGCAGCCCTCGGACAGGCCAAAGGACTGAAGCTTTCTTT
-	TRBV18	TRBJ1-2	-	CASSPPIVSLNYGYTF	TGTGCCAGCTCACCACCGATTGTTTCTCTTAACTATGGCTACACCTTC
-	TRBV12-3/TRBV12-4	TRBJ2-5	-	CASRKGGIETQYF	TGTGCCAGTAGAAAAGGAGGAATAGAGACCCAGTACTTC
-	TRBV9	TRBJ1-4	TRBD1	CASSGRTGGNEKLFF	TGTGCCAGCAGCGGACGGACAGGGGGTAATGAAAAACTGTTTTTT
-	TRBV28	TRBJ1-2	-	CASSTGRWNYGYTF	TGTGCCAGCAGTACCGGGAGGTGGAACTATGGCTACACCTTC
-	TRBV10-3	TRBJ2-7	-	CAVRTVSYEQYF	TGTGCCGTCCGGACTGTATCCTACGAGCAGTACTTC
-	TRBV28	TRBJ1-2	-	CASSYGTSYGYTF	TGTGCCAGCAGTTACGGGACCTCCTATGGCTACACCTTC
once	TRBV10-3	TRBJ1-2	-	CAIMGGDGANYGYTF	TGTGCCATCATGGGGGGGGACGGAGCTAACTATGGCTACACCTTC
-	TRBV6-2/TRBV6-3	TRBJ2-1	TRBD2	CASSYGGSGRVNEQFF	TGTGCCAGCAGTTATGGGGGTAGCGGGAGAGTTAATGAGCAGTTCTTC
-	TRBV21-1	TRBJ2-7	-	CASSKEVPRWGVSVGDEQYF	TGTGCCAGCAGCAAAGAGGTACCTCGTTGGGGCGTCTCCGTCGGGGATGAGCAGTACTTC
once	TRBV10-3	TRBJ2-1	-	CAISESFSGQDNEQFF	TGTGCCATCAGTGAGTCCTTTAGCGGACAGGACAATGAGCAGTTCTTC
-	TRBV25-1	TRBJ1-1	TRBD1	CASSQGALGDTEAFF	TGTGCCAGCAGTCAGGGGGCTTTAGGAGACACTGAAGCTTTCTTT
-	TRBV19	TRBJ2-2	-	CASGRTRNTGELFF	TGTGCCAGTGGCCGAACAAGGAACACCGGGGAGCTGTTTTTT
-	TRBV7-8	TRBJ2-7	-	CASSLVRGSTYEQYF	TGTGCCAGCAGCTTAGTGCGCGGTTCCACCTACGAGCAGTACTTC
-	TRBV28	TRBJ1-2	-	CASRGLVGYTF	TGTGCCAGCAGGGGCTTAGTTGGCTACACCTTC
few	TRBV28	TRBJ1-1	-	CASSFIGATEAFF	TGTGCCAGCAGTTTTATAGGGGCGACTGAAGCTTTCTTT
few	TRBV3-1/TRBV3-2	TRBJ2-3	TRBD2	CASSQRKREETDTQYF	TGTGCCAGCAGCCAACGAAAGCGGGAGGAGACAGATACGCAGTATTTT
once	TRBV9	TRBJ2-7	-	CASSPRGRQDEQYF	TGTGCCAGCAGCCCCCGGGGCCGCCAAGACGAGCAGTACTTC
-	TRBV2	TRBJ1-2	-	CASSERVAQGYTF	TGTGCCAGCAGTGAGAGGGTGGCCCAGGGCTACACCTTC
-	TRBV5-4	TRBJ1-1	TRBD1	CASSLGHSGGAFGAFF	TGTGCCAGCAGCTTGGGGCATTCAGGGGGCGCATTTGGAGCTTTCTTT
-	TRBV9	TRBJ1-5	TRBD1	CASSRPRDREPNQPQHF	TGTGCCAGCAGCCGCCCGCGGGACAGGGAGCCCAATCAGCCCCAGCATTTT
once	TRBV3-1/TRBV3-2	TRBJ1-6	-	CASSQGSRESPLHF	TGTGCCAGCAGCCAAGGCAGCCGCGAGTCACCCCTCCACTTT
-	TRBV27	TRBJ2-6	-	CASSPVGANVLTF	TGTGCCAGCAGCCCCGTGGGGGCCAACGTCCTGACTTTC
-	TRBV19	TRBJ1-5	-	CAGSARGFPEPQHF	TGTGCCGGGTCCGCAAGGGGGTTCCCTGAGCCCCAGCATTTT